This T cell receptor beta chain was documented in a study of blood T cell repertoires in COVID-19. Germline CDR1 is SGHAT and CDR2 is FQNNGV. This CDR3 has 15 amino acids. The J segment lost 3 bases and the V segment lost 4 bases, leaving 6 bases of the junction unmatched. TCRdb keeps only in-frame clones here, not all; method: immunoSEQ multiplex PCR. The data hold almost 400,000 clones, with roughly 89% observed a single time. This clone appeared once. The clonotype comes from a woman in her thirties who had recovered from COVID-19. The chain couples TRBV11-2 to TRBJ1-1, with 9 bases matching TRBD1. The source material was PBMCs or T cells enriched from blood (not recorded which). The CDR3 DNA reads TGTGCCAGCAGCTACCGATACAGGGGGCACACTGAAGCTTTCTTT. Translated, it gives CASSYRYRGHTEAFF.